The T cell receptor beta chain described here comes from a study of blood T cell repertoires in COVID-19 (TCRdb year 2020). For the wider study: The collaborator samples originated in the United States, Italy and Spain and spanned the acute and convalescent phases of COVID-19. The prospective study material was composed of cDNA or gDNA derived from T cells, B-cell-depleted T cells, or PBMCs. Subjects who had been exposed to COVID-19, were actively infected with it, or had recovered from it provided the deeply sampled blood TCRbeta repertoires that made up the dataset. The repertoires were made available in a free public database intended to serve as a resource for research on the immune response to SARS-CoV-2. The samples were drawn from two sources: the first 160 participants of the ongoing ImmuneRACE study, and 950 to 1,500 subjects contributed by 6 global collaborators. A de-identified subject ID, COVID-19 status, age in years and sex were almost always included in the sample metadata. HLA class I and class II types, where available, came from metadata supplied by the sample provider rather than from assay-based typing.

Results and caveats for the whole study, not just this receptor: Clinical and demographic metadata were provided uncurated, with the amount varying by source and participant.

The immunoSEQ Assay, a bias-controlled multiplex PCR, was used to amplify TCRbeta CDR3 regions from genomic DNA. The paper's data handling went like this. Within the assay, amplification of reference gene primers was used to estimate how many nucleated cells each sample contained. To quantify the absolute abundance of each unique TCRbeta CDR3 rearrangement, sequence reads were collapsed and filtered. For each sample, productive Simpson clonality was calculated by taking the square root of Simpson's diversity index across productive rearrangements. Sourced from immuneACCESS, this table was stored by TCRdb with only in-frame sequences that have V and J called. A share of the clones is absent; for the studies checked, an unresolved V gene accounts for under half, and the remainder has no known explanation. D and trimming were read from the DNA, whereas the V and J calls and clone size are those reported in that table. The sample table contains 200,000 to 300,000 clones; only one count was recorded for 75% to 90% of them. The ten most abundant clones make up around 3.5% of the sample.

CDR1 SNHLY and CDR2 FYNNEI were looked up in the germline V gene. The CDR3 holds 16 amino acids from the cysteine to the phenylalanine. Here the CDR3 DNA is all that survives: 48 bases in frame from base 1. The V end gives up 5 bases and the J end 0 bases, leaving 6 bases in the junction not matched to a gene. This clone was counted only a few times. Its antigen target is currently unknown. There are no base qualities to consult, and no much larger clone falls within one base. Each collaborating institution followed its own protocols to collect whole blood in K2EDTA tubes. For TCRbeta analysis, collaborators shipped samples as frozen whole blood, isolated PBMCs, or DNA extracted from either of those sample types.

The chain uses TRBV2 and TRBJ2-3; TRBD2 fits 9 bases in the junction. This clonotype originated in a woman aged 40-49 years with acute or convalescent COVID-19. Sequenced material: peripheral blood. The nucleotide sequence reads TGTGCCAGCAGTAGGGCGGGGGGGTCTAGCACAGATACGCAGTATTTT. Translated, it reads CASSRAGGSSTDTQYF.